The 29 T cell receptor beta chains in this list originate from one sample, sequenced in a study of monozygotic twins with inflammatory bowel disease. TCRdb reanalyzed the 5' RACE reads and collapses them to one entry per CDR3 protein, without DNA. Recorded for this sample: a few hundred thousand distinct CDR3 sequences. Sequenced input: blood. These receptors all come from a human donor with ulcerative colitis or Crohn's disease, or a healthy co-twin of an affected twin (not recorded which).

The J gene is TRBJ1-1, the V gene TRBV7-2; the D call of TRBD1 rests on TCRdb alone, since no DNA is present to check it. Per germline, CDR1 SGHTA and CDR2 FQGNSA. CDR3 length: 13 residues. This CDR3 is CASSLGRGPEAFF.

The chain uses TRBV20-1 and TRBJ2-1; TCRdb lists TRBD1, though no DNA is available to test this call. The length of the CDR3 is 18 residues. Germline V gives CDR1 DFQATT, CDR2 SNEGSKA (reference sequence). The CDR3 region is CSARVVLAGGYSYNEQFF.

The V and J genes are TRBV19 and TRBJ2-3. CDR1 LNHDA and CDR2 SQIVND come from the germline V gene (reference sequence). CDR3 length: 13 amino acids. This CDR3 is CASSDPSTDTQYF.

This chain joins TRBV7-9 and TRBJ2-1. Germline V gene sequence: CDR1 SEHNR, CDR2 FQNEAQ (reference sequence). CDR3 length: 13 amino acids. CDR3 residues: CASSPRSYNEQFF.

This CDR3 reads CASSSGPGSYNEQFF. V gene TRBV18 combines with J gene TRBJ2-1; the D call from TCRdb, TRBD2, cannot be confirmed without DNA. Germline assignment: CDR1 KGHSH and CDR2 LQKENI. This CDR3 comprises 15 residues.

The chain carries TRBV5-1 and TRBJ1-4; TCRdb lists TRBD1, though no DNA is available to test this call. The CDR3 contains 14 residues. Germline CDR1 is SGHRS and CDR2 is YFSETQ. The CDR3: CASSLMWGDEKLFF. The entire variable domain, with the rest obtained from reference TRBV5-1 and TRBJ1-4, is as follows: KAGVTQTPRYLIKTRGQQVTLSCSPISGHRSVSWYQQTPGQGLQFLFEYFSETQRNKGNFPGRFSGRQFSNSRSEMNVSTLELGDSALYLCASSLMWGDEKLFFGSGTQLSVL.

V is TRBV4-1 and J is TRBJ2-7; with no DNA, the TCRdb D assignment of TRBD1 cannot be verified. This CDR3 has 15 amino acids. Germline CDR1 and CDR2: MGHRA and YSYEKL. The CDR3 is CASSQASSWGYEQYF.

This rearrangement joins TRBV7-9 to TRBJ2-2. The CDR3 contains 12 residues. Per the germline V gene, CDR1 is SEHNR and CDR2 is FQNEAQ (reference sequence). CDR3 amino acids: CASNADTGELFF.

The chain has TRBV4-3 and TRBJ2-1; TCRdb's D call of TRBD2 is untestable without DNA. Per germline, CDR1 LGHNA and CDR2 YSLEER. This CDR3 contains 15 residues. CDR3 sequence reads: CASSQRLAGGNEQFF.

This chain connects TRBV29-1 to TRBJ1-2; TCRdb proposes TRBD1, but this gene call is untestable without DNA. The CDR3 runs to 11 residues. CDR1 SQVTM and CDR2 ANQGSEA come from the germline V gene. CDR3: CSVVQGGGYTF.

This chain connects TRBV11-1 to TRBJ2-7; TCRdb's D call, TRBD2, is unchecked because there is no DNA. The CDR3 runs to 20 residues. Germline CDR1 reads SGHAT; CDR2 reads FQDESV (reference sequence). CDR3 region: CASSLLLVTGTSPSGFEQYF.

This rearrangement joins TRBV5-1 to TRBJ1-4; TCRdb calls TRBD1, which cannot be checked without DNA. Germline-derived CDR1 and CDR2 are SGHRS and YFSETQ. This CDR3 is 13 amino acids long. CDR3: CASSLRTDEKLFF.

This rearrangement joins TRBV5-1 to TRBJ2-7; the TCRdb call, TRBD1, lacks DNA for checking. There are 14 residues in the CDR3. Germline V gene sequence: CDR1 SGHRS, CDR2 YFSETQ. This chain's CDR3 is CASSLAETGYEQYF.

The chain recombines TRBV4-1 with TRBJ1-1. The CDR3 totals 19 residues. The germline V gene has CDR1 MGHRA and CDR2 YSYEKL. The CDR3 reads CASSQTEQGPLPWDTEAFF.

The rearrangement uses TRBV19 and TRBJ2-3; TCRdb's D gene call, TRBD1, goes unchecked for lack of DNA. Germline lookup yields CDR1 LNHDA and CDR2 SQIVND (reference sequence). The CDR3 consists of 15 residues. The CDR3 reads CASTLQGAKTDTQYF.

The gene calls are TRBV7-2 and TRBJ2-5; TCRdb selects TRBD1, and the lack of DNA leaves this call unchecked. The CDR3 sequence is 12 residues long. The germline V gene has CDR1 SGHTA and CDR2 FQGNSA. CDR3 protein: CASSFKGETQYF.

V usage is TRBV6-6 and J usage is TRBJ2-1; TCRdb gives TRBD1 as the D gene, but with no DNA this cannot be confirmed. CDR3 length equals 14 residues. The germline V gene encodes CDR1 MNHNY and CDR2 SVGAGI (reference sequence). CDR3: CASSTHGTNNEQFF.

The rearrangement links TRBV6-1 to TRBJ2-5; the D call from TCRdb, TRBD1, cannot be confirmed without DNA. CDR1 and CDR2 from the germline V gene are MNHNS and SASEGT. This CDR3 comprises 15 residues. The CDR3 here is CASSMTGTPEETQYF.

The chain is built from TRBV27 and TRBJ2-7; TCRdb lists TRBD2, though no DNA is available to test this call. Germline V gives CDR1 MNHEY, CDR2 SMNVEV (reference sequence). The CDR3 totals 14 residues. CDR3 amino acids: CASSFSGPLAEQYF.

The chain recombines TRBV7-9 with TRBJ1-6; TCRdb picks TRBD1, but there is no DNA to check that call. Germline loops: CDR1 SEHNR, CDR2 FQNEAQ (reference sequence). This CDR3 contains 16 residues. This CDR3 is CASSPNPGTGPLTLHF.

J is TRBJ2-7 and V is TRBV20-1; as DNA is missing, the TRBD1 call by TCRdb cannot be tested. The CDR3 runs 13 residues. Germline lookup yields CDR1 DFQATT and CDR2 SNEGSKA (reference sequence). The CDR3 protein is CSERRGLTYEQYF.

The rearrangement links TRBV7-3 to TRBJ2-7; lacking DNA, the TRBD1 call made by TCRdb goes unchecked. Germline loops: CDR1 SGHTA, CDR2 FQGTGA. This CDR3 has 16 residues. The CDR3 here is CASSFNGGASLYEQYF.

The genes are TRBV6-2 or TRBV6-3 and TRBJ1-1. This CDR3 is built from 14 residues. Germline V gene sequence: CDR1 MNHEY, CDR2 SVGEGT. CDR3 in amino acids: CASSYKSGSTEAFF.

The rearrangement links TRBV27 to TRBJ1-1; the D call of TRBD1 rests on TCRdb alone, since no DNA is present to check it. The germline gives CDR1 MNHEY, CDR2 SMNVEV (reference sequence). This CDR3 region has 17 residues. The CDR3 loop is CASSLKAPGTTNTEAFF.

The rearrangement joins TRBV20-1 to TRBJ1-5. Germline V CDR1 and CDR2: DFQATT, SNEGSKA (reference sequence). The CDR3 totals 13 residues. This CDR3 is CSARTQRNQPQHF.

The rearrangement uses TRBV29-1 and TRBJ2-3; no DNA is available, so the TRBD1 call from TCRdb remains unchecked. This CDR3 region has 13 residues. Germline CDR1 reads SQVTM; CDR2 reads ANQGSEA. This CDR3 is CSVEPQGADTQYF.

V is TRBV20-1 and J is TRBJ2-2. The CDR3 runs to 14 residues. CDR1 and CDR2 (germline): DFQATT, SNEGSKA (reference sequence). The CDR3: CSASRRARTGELFF.

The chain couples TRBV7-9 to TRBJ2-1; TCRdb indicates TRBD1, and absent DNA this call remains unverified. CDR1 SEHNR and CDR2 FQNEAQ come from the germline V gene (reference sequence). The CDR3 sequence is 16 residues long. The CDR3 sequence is CASSWSPLSSYNEQFF.

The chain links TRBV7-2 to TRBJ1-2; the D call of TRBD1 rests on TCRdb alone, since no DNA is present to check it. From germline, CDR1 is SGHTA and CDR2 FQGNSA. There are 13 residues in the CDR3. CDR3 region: CASSSTGYGGYTF.